The 21 T cell receptor beta chains below come from one sample, sequenced in a study of T cells in Graves' hyperthyroidism and ophthalmopathy. Using RNA transcripts as the source, TCR beta CDR3 regions were amplified. Initially, a first-round RT-PCR of the TCR CDR3 employed the HTBI primer set. In TCRdb, the multiplex PCR reads were re-called with MiXCR into one record per CDR3 protein. The sample comprises 450,000 to 700,000 distinct CDR3 sequences, about 43% of which are singletons, and roughly 19% rests with the top ten. Source material: peripheral blood or thyroid tissue (not recorded which). These receptors were collected from an adult woman with Graves' disease, either hyperthyroidism or ophthalmopathy (not recorded which).

The chain employs TRBV5-1 and TRBJ2-2, with 9 positions matching TRBD1. CDR1 is SGHRS, CDR2 YFSETQ, per germline. The junction had 9 bases not matched to a gene; V was cut back by 1 base and J by 5 bases. CDR3 size: 17 residues. The CDR3: CASSLNRGQGITGELFF. CDR3 nucleotides: TGCGCCAGCAGCTTGAACCGGGGACAGGGAATTACCGGGGAGCTGTTTTTT.

The rearrangement uses TRBV20-1 and TRBJ1-6; tentative D call: TRBD1 (6 bases). Trimming shortened V by 5 bases and J by 8 bases, and 13 bases separated the two germline ends. CDR3 length equals 13 residues. Germline assignment: CDR1 DFQATT and CDR2 SNEGSKA (reference sequence). The CDR3 loop reads CSARGTLYSPLHF. The DNA of the CDR3 is TGCAGTGCTCGCGGGACACTATATTCACCCCTCCACTTT.

V and J are TRBV7-2 and TRBJ2-7, with D perhaps matching TRBD1 (6 bases). CDR3 size: 11 residues. CDR1 SGHTA and CDR2 FQGNSA come from the germline V gene. V lost 7 bases, J lost 9 bases, and 13 bases lay in between. In DNA form, the CDR3 reads TGTGCCAGCACCATACAGGGACGGCAGTACTTC. Protein product: CASTIQGRQYF.

In regard to this clonotype: Mismatch with germline at one junction end may stem from a read error. J is TRBJ1-5 and V is TRBV7-8; no firm D call. The CDR3 has 9 residues. Germline V lookup: CDR1 SGHVS, CDR2 FQNEAQ. The CDR3: CAGGRPRHF. CDR3 sequence (DNA): TGTGCCGGCGGGAGGCCCCGGCATTTT.

DNA of the CDR3: TGTGCCAGCAGCTTAATAGGCGGGAGGTATAACAATGAGCAGTTCTTC. This encodes CASSLIGGRYNNEQFF. The rearrangement uses TRBV7-8 and TRBJ2-1, with 8 bases aligning to TRBD2. V shed 2 bases and J 5 bases; nucleotides not matched to a gene: 8. Germline loops: CDR1 SGHVS, CDR2 FQNEAQ. CDR3 length: 16 residues.

This clonotype was seen more than once but under ten times. The chain uses TRBV24-1 and TRBJ1-6; D not resolved. This CDR3 spans 12 amino acids. The V end lost 3 bases, the J end lost 7 bases, and 3 bases lay between the germline ends. CDR1 is KGHDR and CDR2 is SFDVKD in the germline V gene. DNA for the CDR3: TGTGCCACCAGTGATGGAAATTCACCCCTCCACTTT. Amino acids: CATSDGNSPLHF.

This clonotype was recorded at least ten times. One end of the junction does not line up with germline, which may come from a read error. This chain connects TRBV20-1 to TRBJ1-2; D gene unclear. This CDR3 region has 12 residues. Germline V lookup: CDR1 DFQATT, CDR2 SNEGSKA (reference sequence). This chain's CDR3 is CSARDRVSLVFF. The CDR3 DNA reads as TGCAGTGCTAGAGATCGAGTTTCTTTGGTCTTCTTC.

This clonotype occurred many times. This chain links TRBV4-1 with TRBJ1-1, with TRBD1 identical over 8 bases. The CDR3 length is 15 residues. The germline V gene has CDR1 MGHRA and CDR2 YSYEKL. With 5 bases clipped from V and 1 base from J, the junction kept 6 bases outside the gene matches. The CDR3 is CASSSSRGRNTEAFF. The CDR3 nucleotides are TGCGCCAGCAGCAGCTCCAGGGGGCGGAACACTGAAGCTTTCTTT.

This clonotype was picked up one time. V is TRBV5-1 and J is TRBJ2-7, with TRBD1 matching over 7 bases. The V segment lost 2 bases and the J segment 7 bases; nucleotides outside the gene matches: 3. The germline CDR1 and CDR2 sequences are SGHRS and YFSETQ. The CDR3 runs 12 residues. The CDR3 is CASSFQGDEQYF. CDR3 in DNA: TGCGCCAGCAGCTTTCAGGGGGATGAGCAGTACTTC.

The chain employs TRBV6-4 and TRBJ2-5; D possibly matches TRBD1 or TRBD2 (5 bases each). CDR3 length equals 14 residues. V was clipped by 0 bases and J by 4 bases, with 9 bases between them. CDR1 MRHNA and CDR2 SNTAGT come from the germline V gene. CDR3 DNA: TGTGCCAGCAGTGACTCGACGGGGACAGAGACCCAGTACTTC. The encoded protein is CASSDSTGTETQYF.

This clonotype was seen at least ten times. The chain joins TRBV7-3 to TRBJ2-7; D is perhaps TRBD2 (7 bases). The CDR3 covers 13 residues. Between the trimmed V and J ends, which lost 2 bases and 5 bases, there was a span of 10 bases. The germline V gene encodes CDR1 SGHTA and CDR2 FQGTGA. In DNA, the CDR3 is TGTGCCAGCAGCTTACAGGGGAGGGACGAGCAGTACTTC. This translates into CASSLQGRDEQYF.

The chain couples TRBV28 to TRBJ2-7; D tentatively fits TRBD1 or TRBD2 (5 bases each). This CDR3 is 15 amino acids long. V was shortened by 5 bases and J by 2 bases, with 16 bases between the two germline ends. CDR1 and CDR2 from the germline V gene are MDHEN and SYDVKM. In DNA form, the CDR3 reads TGTGCCAGCAGTCAACCACGGGACCCAGCCTACGAGCAGTACTTC. It yields the protein CASSQPRDPAYEQYF.

This sequence joins TRBV27 and TRBJ1-6; no clear D gene. Germline CDR1 and CDR2: MNHEY and SMNVEV (reference sequence). V was cut by 5 bases and J by 7 bases, with 9 bases left in between. The CDR3 sequence is 13 residues long. DNA for the CDR3: TGTGCCAGCAGTCCGCAGAAAAATTCACCCCTCCACTTT. It is translated as CASSPQKNSPLHF.

The chain combines TRBV14 with TRBJ1-6; no definite D call. This CDR3 contains 15 residues. Deletions cut 1 base from V and 7 bases from J, with 11 bases between. The V gene's germline CDR1 is SGHDN and CDR2 FVKESK. The DNA for the CDR3 is TGTGCCAGCAGCCAAGGGGGAATTGGGAATTCACCCCTCCACTTT. As protein: CASSQGGIGNSPLHF. Using reference TRBV14 and TRBJ1-6 for the parts outside the CDR3, the full variable domain is EAGVTQFPSHSVIEKGQTVTLRCDPISGHDNLYWYRRVMGKEIKFLLHFVKESKQDESGMPNNRFLAERTGGTYSTLKVQPAELEDSGVYFCASSQGGIGNSPLHFGNGTRLTVT.

Of note for this clonotype: A read error is possible here, since a much larger clone lies one base away. V and J are TRBV6-4 and TRBJ2-1; 12 nucleotides align to TRBD1. CDR1 MRHNA and CDR2 SNTAGT come from the germline V gene. The CDR3 is 15 amino acids. The CDR3 DNA reads TGTGCCAGCAGTGACGGGACAGGGGGCCACAATGAGCAGCTCTTC. This translates into CASSDGTGGHNEQLF.

As regards this clonotype: A junction boundary mismatches the germline segment, possibly from a read error. The CDR3 is CASSQGLF. The CDR3, as DNA: TGTGCCAGCAGCCAGGGCCTCTTC. The chain joins TRBV14 to TRBJ2-5; D is uncertain. CDR3 size: 8 residues. Per the germline V gene, CDR1 is SGHDN and CDR2 is FVKESK.

The rearrangement joins TRBV16 to TRBJ2-7; tentatively, D is TRBD2 (5 bases). V lost 2 bases and J 5 bases, leaving 10 bases between the germline ends. This CDR3 comprises 13 residues. Germline values: CDR1 KGHSY, CDR2 FQNENV. CDR3 residues: CASSQARLNEQYF. The CDR3 DNA reads as TGTGCCAGCAGCCAAGCTAGACTAAACGAGCAGTACTTC.

The gene calls are TRBV29-1 and TRBJ2-7; TRBD2 aligns across 14 bases. Looked up from germline, CDR1 is SQVTM and CDR2 is ANQGSEA. Trimming took 6 bases from V and 3 from J; bases not matched to a gene: 4. The length of the CDR3 is 14 residues. CDR3 region: CSVTGTSGSYEQYF. CDR3 DNA: TGCAGCGTCACCGGGACTAGCGGGAGCTACGAGCAGTACTTC.

This clonotype was counted ten times or more. The chain combines TRBV25-1 with TRBJ1-1; maybe TRBD1 (6 bases). V was clipped by 3 bases and J by 1 base, with 9 bases between them. In germline, CDR1 is MGHDK, CDR2 SYGVNS. The CDR3 contains 14 residues. CDR3 residues: CASSDPDRNTEAFF. CDR3 DNA sequence: TGTGCCAGCAGTGACCCGGACAGGAACACTGAAGCTTTCTTT.

The chain employs TRBV2 and TRBJ2-6; maybe TRBD2 (7 bases). The germline gives CDR1 SNHLY, CDR2 FYNNEI. Trimming shortened V by 9 bases and J by 18 bases, and 15 bases separated the two germline ends. The CDR3 is 10 residues long. The CDR3 nucleotides read TGTGCCAGGGGCGGGGGCCTCCGGACTTTC. This gives the protein CARGGGLRTF.

The sample holds many counts of this clonotype. The chain employs TRBV13 and TRBJ1-1; 9 bases agree with TRBD1. V was pared by 4 bases and J by 9 bases, with 6 bases of the junction left unmatched. The germline V gene encodes CDR1 PRHDT and CDR2 FYEKMQ (reference sequence). This CDR3 region has 13 residues. The CDR3 sequence is CASSSRGTGKAFF. As DNA, the CDR3 is TGTGCCAGCAGCTCCCGGGGGACAGGGAAAGCTTTCTTT. The variable domain in full, with the rest retrieved from reference TRBV13 and TRBJ1-1, is AAGVIQSPRHLIKEKRETATLKCYPIPRHDTVYWYQQGPGQDPQFLISFYEKMQSDKGSIPDRFSAQQFSDYHSELNMSSLELGDSALYFCASSSRGTGKAFFGQGTRLTVV.